These T cell receptor beta chains were read from a single sample in a study of cytomegalovirus exposure and HLA in healthy donors. TCRdb keeps only in-frame clones here, not all; method: immunoSEQ multiplex PCR. The sample includes 100,000 to 120,000 clones, around 84% of them seen just once. The sample comprised PBMCs. These receptors all come from a woman under 40 in good health and CMV-seronegative. CDR3s include the opening cysteine and the closing phenylalanine or tryptophan. The order of the fields is clone size, V gene, J gene, D gene, CDR3 DNA, CDR3 protein. The D gene is left open where the match is weak. Only some rows state a clone size, as once, few, many or a class for expanded clones.

-	TRBV7-2	TRBJ2-2	-	TGTGCCAGCACTATAGGGGCCGGGGAGCTGTTTTTT	CASTIGAGELFF
-	TRBV29-1	TRBJ2-1	TRBD2	TGCAGCGTTGAAGATCTTGCGACTAGCGGGATCACCTACAATGAGCAGTTCTTC	CSVEDLATSGITYNEQFF
-	TRBV15	TRBJ1-1	TRBD1	TGTGCCACCAGCAGGGACAGGCAACTGAACACTGAAGCTTTCTTT	CATSRDRQLNTEAFF
-	TRBV9	TRBJ2-7	TRBD2	TGTGCCAGCAGCCTCTCAGCGGGGGGGCCCGGCGAGCAGTACTTC	CASSLSAGGPGEQYF
-	TRBV28	TRBJ2-7	-	TGTGCCAGCAGCCCGACGGCGGTGACCTACGAGCAGTACTTC	CASSPTAVTYEQYF
-	TRBV18	TRBJ2-1	-	TGTGCCAGCTCACCATCCGGGGTCGGGTTCAATGAGCAGTTCTTC	CASSPSGVGFNEQFF
-	TRBV14	TRBJ2-7	TRBD1	TGTGCCAGCAGCCCTATACTAGGGACAGGGGTCGACGAGCAGTACTTC	CASSPILGTGVDEQYF
once	TRBV7-9	TRBJ2-1	-	TGTGCCAGCAGCGACTCGGGGTCCTACAATGAGCAGTTCTTC	CASSDSGSYNEQFF
-	TRBV4-2	TRBJ2-3	-	TGTGCCAGCAGCTCCCCGAGCACAGATACGCAGTATTTT	CASSSPSTDTQYF
-	TRBV6-1	TRBJ1-5	-	TGTGCCAGCAAAGAAAGCCGGAGACTAAATCAGCCCCAGCATTTT	CASKESRRLNQPQHF
-	TRBV5-1	TRBJ2-7	-	TGCGCCAGCAGCTTCGCAGACAGGTCCTACGAGCAGTACTTC	CASSFADRSYEQYF
-	TRBV5-1	TRBJ2-1	TRBD2	TGCGCCAGCAGCTTGGAGCTAGCGGGAGTGGGGAATGAGCAGTTCTTC	CASSLELAGVGNEQFF
-	TRBV7-6	TRBJ2-7	TRBD2	TGTGCCAGCAGCTTAGATATAGCGGGGCGAGCCTACGAGCAGTACTTC	CASSLDIAGRAYEQYF
-	TRBV14	TRBJ1-1	-	TGTGCCAGCAGCCAAGATTTCCCCTCGGGGGCTGAAGCTTTCTTT	CASSQDFPSGAEAFF
-	TRBV16	TRBJ1-3	-	TGTGCCAGCAGTCCGGACAGCGGAAACACCATATATTTT	CASSPDSGNTIYF
-	TRBV19	TRBJ1-4	-	TGTGCCAGTAGTCCCAGACAGATTAATGAAAAACTGTTTTTT	CASSPRQINEKLFF
-	TRBV30	TRBJ2-6	-	TGTGCCTGGAGCCCGGGGGGGGGACAGCGGGGCTCTGGGGCCAACGTCCTGACTTTC	CAWSPGGGQRGSGANVLTF
-	TRBV2	TRBJ1-2	-	TGTGCCAGCCGGAGACAGCCAGCTAACTATGGCTACACCTTC	CASRRQPANYGYTF
-	TRBV5-1	TRBJ2-5	TRBD2	TGCGCCAGCAGCAGAACAACTAGCGCGAGAGGTGAGCAGTACTTC	CASSRTTSARGEQYF
-	TRBV7-9	TRBJ1-5	-	TGTGCCAGCAGCTTACAGAGCAATCAGCCCCAGCATTTT	CASSLQSNQPQHF
-	TRBV6-5	TRBJ2-7	TRBD1	TGTGCCAGGGACCGGGACAGCTTCTACGAGCAGTACTTC	CARDRDSFYEQYF
once	TRBV6-5	TRBJ2-1	-	TGTGCCAGCAGTTATGGGGGCACCTCCTACAATGAGCAGTTCTTC	CASSYGGTSYNEQFF
-	TRBV28	TRBJ1-5	-	TGTGCCAGCAGTTTCTCCCCAGTAGAAAGGGGACTCGGTCAGCCCCAGCATTTT	CASSFSPVERGLGQPQHF
-	TRBV4-2	TRBJ2-1	TRBD2	TGTGCCAGCAGCCAAGATCTTGCGGGGGGGTACAATGAGCAGTTCTTC	CASSQDLAGGYNEQFF
-	TRBV5-4	TRBJ2-3	TRBD2	TGTGCCAGCAGCTTGGAATTTGGGGATCGCGGGAGTGGGGCAGATACGCAGTATTTT	CASSLEFGDRGSGADTQYF
-	TRBV2	TRBJ1-5	-	TGTGCCAGCAGTCCATGGGGGGGGAATCAGCCCCAGCATTTT	CASSPWGGNQPQHF
-	TRBV7-8	TRBJ2-1	TRBD2	TGTGCCAGCAGCTTCGGTGTAGCGGGCACAGACTCCTTTTACAATGAGCAGTTCTTC	CASSFGVAGTDSFYNEQFF
-	TRBV6-5	TRBJ1-2	-	TGTGCCAGCAGTTACGCGACTACAGGGATCAACTATGGCTACACCTTC	CASSYATTGINYGYTF
-	TRBV20-1	TRBJ2-5	-	TGCAGTGCTAGCTTGGAGACCCAGTACTTC	CSASLETQYF
-	TRBV28	TRBJ1-2	TRBD1	TGTGCCAGCAAACGACAGGGGGGTCGTGGCTACACCTTC	CASKRQGGRGYTF
-	TRBV11-2	TRBJ1-2	-	TGTGCCAGCAGCTTGTCGGGGATGCTGGGCTACACCTTC	CASSLSGMLGYTF
-	TRBV19	TRBJ2-6	-	TGTGCCAGTACGAGTGGGGCCAACGTCCTGACTTTC	CASTSGANVLTF
-	TRBV13	TRBJ2-1	-	TGTGCCAGCAGCTCGGACAGTTTGGACAATGAGCAGTTCTTC	CASSSDSLDNEQFF
-	TRBV4-1	TRBJ1-6	-	TGCGCCAGCAGCCAAGTCAGGGGCGGAGGTTCACCCCTCCACTTT	CASSQVRGGGSPLHF
-	TRBV11-2	TRBJ2-1	-	TGTGCCAGCAGCTTCTCTGAGCACGGGGGAGGTAATGAGCAGTTCTTC	CASSFSEHGGGNEQFF
-	TRBV13	TRBJ1-2	TRBD1	TGTGCCAGCAGCTACGACAGGGGTAACTATGGCTACACCTTC	CASSYDRGNYGYTF
-	TRBV29-1	TRBJ2-1	-	TGCAGCGTCGGTACCGGCAATGAGCAGTTCTTC	CSVGTGNEQFF
-	TRBV6-1	TRBJ2-3	TRBD1	TGTGCCAGCAACAAAGGGGTACAGGGGGCAGATACGCAGTATTTT	CASNKGVQGADTQYF
once	TRBV30	TRBJ1-3	-	TGTGCCCAGCCAGGGGCTACTGGAAACACCATATATTTT	CAQPGATGNTIYF
few	TRBV5-1	TRBJ2-3	TRBD2	TGCGCCAGCCACCTCTCCATACTAGCGGAGCGCACAGATACGCAGTATTTT	CASHLSILAERTDTQYF
-	TRBV28	TRBJ1-6	TRBD1	TGTGCCAGCAGTACCCCCGGGCCCGGGACAGGGTGGGCGCTCCCCTATAATTCACCCCTCCACTTT	CASSTPGPGTGWALPYNSPLHF